This TCR beta chain stems from a study of blood T cell repertoires in COVID-19. Repertoires were generated with immunoSEQ multiplex PCR, while TCRdb's copy carries only in-frame clones and drops some. The sample has about 210,000 clones, around 83% seen once. This CDR3 has 15 residues. Looked up from germline, CDR1 is SGHRS and CDR2 is YFSETQ. The trim removed 0 bases at V and 5 bases at J, leaving 8 bases unmatched. The receptor comes from a woman in her 50s with acute or convalescent COVID-19. V and J are TRBV5-1 and TRBJ2-7, with 7 bases matching TRBD1. Sample: peripheral blood. The CDR3 region has the DNA TGCGCCAGCAGCTTGGCCACGACAGGGTTCAACGAGCAGTACTTC. Translation: CASSLATTGFNEQYF.